This entry concerns a single T cell receptor (beta chain). The CDR3 is 14 amino acids. Trimming shortened V by 4 bases and J by 10 bases, and 15 bases separated the two germline ends. Germline CDR1 and CDR2: SGHRS and YFSETQ. The sample comes from a study of T cell clonotyping in hematopoietic cell transplantation. Time point in this sample: recipient sample about 28 days before transplant, after cytoreduction. Using immunoSEQ multiplex PCR, the repertoire was profiled, and TCRdb retains in-frame clones only, with some absent. The table has 2,500 to 3,500 clones, 90% to 96% seen once. This receptor was obtained from a woman aged 45-59 years with chronic myeloid leukemia. Some clones in this sample may be carry-over from other donors' samples. V usage is TRBV5-1 and J usage is TRBJ1-6; D might be TRBD1 (5 bases). The sample was peripheral blood mononuclear cells, taken before stem cell transplant. DNA of the CDR3: TGCGCCAGCAGCCGGGACCCGCCGTACTCACCCCTCCACTTT. Amino acids: CASSRDPPYSPLHF.